These 7 T cell receptor beta chains share one sample of origin, sequenced in a study of T cells after yellow fever vaccination. TCRdb ran MiXCR on the 5' RACE reads and lists one entry per CDR3 protein. The data contain 150,000 to 200,000 distinct CDR3 sequences, around 9.7% of them singletons. Sequencing was performed on CD8+ T cells sorted from PBMCs, taken 45 days after the yellow fever booster vaccination. The origin of the receptors is a man between 18 and 35 years old who received the YFV17D yellow fever vaccine.

Only a few counts were recorded for this clonotype. This chain uses TRBV20-1 with TRBJ2-1; unclear D gene. CDR3 length: 14 amino acids. V lost 6 bases to trimming and J lost 0 bases, with 12 bases between them. The germline gives CDR1 DFQATT, CDR2 SNEGSKA (reference sequence). DNA for the CDR3: TGCAGTGCGGAGCTCGAAGTCTCCTACAATGAGCAGTTCTTC. It codes for CSAELEVSYNEQFF.

The rearrangement joins TRBV6-5 to TRBJ1-5; 7 bases match TRBD1. Germline assignment: CDR1 MNHEY and CDR2 SVGAGI. This CDR3 is built from 15 residues. J gave up 2 bases and V 5 bases, and 6 bases lay outside the gene matches. CDR3 bases: TGTGCCAGCAGTACAGGGGCAGTGGGCAATCAGCCCCAGCATTTT. Protein: CASSTGAVGNQPQHF.

There are a few counts of this clonotype. This sequence joins TRBV7-9 and TRBJ1-5; 10 nucleotides line up with TRBD1. With V trimmed by 4 bases and J by 7 bases, 10 bases remained unmatched. Germline values: CDR1 SEHNR, CDR2 FQNEAQ (reference sequence). The CDR3 extends over 16 amino acids. This chain's CDR3 is CASSSTPGQGNQPQHF. CDR3 coding DNA: TGTGCCAGCAGCTCAACACCGGGACAGGGGAACCAGCCCCAGCATTTT.

The chain employs TRBV6-5 and TRBJ1-5; TRBD1 matches at 8 bases. The germline V gene encodes CDR1 MNHEY and CDR2 SVGAGI. The CDR3 loop spans 15 amino acids. V lost 3 bases and J lost 3; bases outside the gene matches: 4. The CDR3 reads CASSYGQGNNQPQHF. The DNA of the CDR3 is TGTGCCAGCAGTTATGGACAGGGTAACAATCAGCCCCAGCATTTT.

This clonotype appeared a few times. The chain combines TRBV29-1 with TRBJ1-1; D is unclear. Trimming stripped 4 bases from V and 1 base from J, with 7 bases between. CDR1 SQVTM and CDR2 ANQGSEA come from the germline V gene. The CDR3 is 12 amino acids. CDR3 sequence (DNA): TGCAGCGTTGTTAGGGAGAACACTGAAGCTTTCTTT. It specifies CSVVRENTEAFF.

J is TRBJ2-5 and V is TRBV4-1; the match to TRBD2 covers 16 bases. The CDR3 contains 17 residues. The trim removed 6 bases at V and 2 bases at J, leaving 6 bases unmatched. Germline assignment: CDR1 MGHRA and CDR2 YSYEKL. CDR3 nucleotide sequence: TGCGCCAGCAGTCCAAGGGGACTAGCGGGGGGGCAAGAGACCCAGTACTTC. This translates into CASSPRGLAGGQETQYF.

This clonotype has at least ten counts. The chain carries TRBV5-1 and TRBJ1-1, with D possibly being TRBD1 (5 bases). This CDR3 contains 16 residues. The V and J ends lost 4 bases and 3 bases respectively, with 19 bases between them. Germline CDR1 is SGHRS and CDR2 is YFSETQ. CDR3 sequence reads: CASSHDWYGGDTEAFF. CDR3 DNA sequence: TGCGCCAGCAGCCACGATTGGTACGGGGGAGACACTGAAGCTTTCTTT.